Below, 23 T cell receptor beta chains from the same sample are listed, as sequenced in a study of human T cells and chemical hapten exposure. Via MiXCR, TCRdb re-called the RACE reads, giving one row per CDR3 protein. The sample has 350,000 to 400,000 distinct CDR3 sequences; around 6% are singletons. Time point described: patch test 2, 6 weeks after DPC sensitization. The treatment here: therapeutic diphenylcyclopropenone sensitization with weekly scalp DPC. The sequencing used whole blood, collected in connection with sensitization to the hapten diphenylcyclopropenone (DPC). The receptors were sampled from a woman between 18 and 30 years old with alopecia areata. Some clones in this sample may be carry-over from other donors' samples.

This clonotype was picked up a small number of times. The rearrangement uses TRBV28 and TRBJ2-7; 11 positions match TRBD2. The CDR3 contains 14 residues. Germline lookup yields CDR1 MDHEN and CDR2 SYDVKM. J lost 3 bases, V lost 5 bases, and 3 bases had no gene match. DNA of the CDR3: TGTGCCAGCAGTCATAGCGGGGGGGACTACGAGCAGTACTTC. It is translated as CASSHSGGDYEQYF.

This clonotype was observed a handful of times. The chain is built from TRBV7-6 and TRBJ1-2; D is undetermined. The germline gives CDR1 SGHVS, CDR2 FNYEAQ. V was clipped by 4 bases and J by 7 bases, with 10 bases between them. This CDR3 spans 12 amino acids. CDR3: CASSWRRGGYTF. The CDR3 nucleotides read TGTGCCAGCAGCTGGAGGAGAGGTGGCTACACCTTC.

In its sample, this clonotype was seen many times. CDR3: CASSSGQGEEKLFF. DNA for the CDR3: TGCGCCAGCAGCTCCGGACAGGGCGAAGAAAAACTGTTTTTT. This rearrangement joins TRBV5-1 to TRBJ1-4; 8 bases align to TRBD1. CDR3 length: 14 amino acids. After removal of 3 bases from V and 8 bases from J, the junction contained 6 bases not matched to a gene. CDR1 and CDR2 (germline): SGHRS, YFSETQ.

The chain combines TRBV4-3 with TRBJ2-3; maybe TRBD1 (5 bases). V was shortened by 1 base and J by 6 bases, with 14 bases between the two germline ends. Germline V gives CDR1 LGHNA, CDR2 YSLEER. This CDR3 comprises 15 residues. DNA for the CDR3: TGCGCCAGCAGCCAAGTCGACAGCTCCCCGGATACGCAGTATTTT. Protein: CASSQVDSSPDTQYF.

This clonotype was found many times. The chain carries TRBV18 and TRBJ1-1; D gene uncertain. This CDR3 is 18 amino acids long. Germline CDR1 reads KGHSH; CDR2 reads LQKENI. V was cut by 0 bases and J by 0 bases, with 17 bases left in between. CDR3 in amino acids: CASSPPFSEENMNTEAFF. DNA for the CDR3: TGTGCCAGCTCACCACCGTTCAGTGAGGAAAATATGAACACTGAAGCTTTCTTT.

This clonotype was counted at least ten times. The genes are TRBV20-1 and TRBJ1-2, with D hard to call. The V gene's germline CDR1 is DFQATT and CDR2 SNEGSKA (reference sequence). The V and J ends lost 3 bases and 1 base respectively, with 12 bases between them. The CDR3 has 14 amino acids. CDR3 DNA: TGCAGTGCTAGTACCTTTAGGGTTAACTATGGCTACACCTTC. Translated, it gives CSASTFRVNYGYTF.

This clonotype was counted a few times. The chain uses TRBV7-8 and TRBJ2-1; 8 positions match TRBD2. This CDR3 comprises 14 residues. V trimming: 5 bases; J trimming: 8 bases; junction bases outside the gene matches: 8. CDR1 is SGHVS and CDR2 is FQNEAQ in the germline V gene. The CDR3 loop reads CASSPGTSSDEQFF. CDR3 nucleotide sequence: TGTGCCAGCAGCCCCGGGACTAGTAGCGATGAGCAGTTCTTC.

At least ten counts were recorded for this clonotype. The chain couples TRBV6-2 or TRBV6-3 to TRBJ2-7; D perhaps matches TRBD2 (5 bases). The CDR3 is 12 residues long. V dropped 3 bases and J dropped 6 bases, with 9 bases sitting between them. CDR1 MNHEY and CDR2 SVGEGT come from the germline V gene. The CDR3 DNA reads as TGTGCCAGCAGTTATCGAGGGCTCGAGCAGTACTTC. This sequence encodes CASSYRGLEQYF.

This clonotype has a handful of counts. The chain recombines TRBV12-3 or TRBV12-4 with TRBJ1-2; maybe TRBD1 (6 bases). V gave up 3 bases and J gave up 6 bases, with 14 bases separating them. The CDR3 spans 14 residues. The CDR3 sequence is CASSFNQGRDGYTF. The CDR3 DNA follows: TGTGCCAGCAGTTTCAACCAGGGGAGGGATGGCTACACCTTC.

The sample holds many counts of this clonotype. The gene calls are TRBV18 and TRBJ1-1; 12 bases fit TRBD1. After removal of 5 bases from V and 8 bases from J, the junction contained 15 bases not matched to a gene. The CDR3 length is 17 residues. CDR1 is KGHSH, CDR2 LQKENI, per germline. The CDR3 DNA sequence: TGTGCCAGCTCATCGTTACCGGGACAGGGGGCAAAACAGGAAGCTTTCTTT. Translated, it gives CASSSLPGQGAKQEAFF.

There are many counts of this clonotype. The chain recombines TRBV20-1 with TRBJ1-1; D ambiguous. This CDR3 comprises 11 residues. Deletions cut 3 bases from V and 1 base from J, with 3 bases between. Germline V gene lookup returns CDR1 DFQATT and CDR2 SNEGSKA (reference sequence). The CDR3 DNA reads TGCAGTGCTAGGGAGAACACTGAAGCTTTCTTT. It is translated as CSARENTEAFF.

This clonotype has only a few counts. The J gene is TRBJ2-2, the V gene TRBV11-2, with D hard to call. Germline lookup yields CDR1 SGHAT and CDR2 FQNNGV. The length of the CDR3 is 18 residues. V lost 5 bases to trimming and J lost 1 base, with 20 bases between them. In DNA form, the CDR3 reads TGTGCCAGCAGCACAAGGTCCGCTTGGCAGGAGAACACCGGGGAGCTGTTTTTT. Its translation: CASSTRSAWQENTGELFF.

This rearrangement joins TRBV28 to TRBJ2-1; a possible D gene is TRBD2 (6 bases). V was cut by 5 bases and J by 2 bases, with 16 bases left in between. This CDR3 spans 16 amino acids. Germline V lookup: CDR1 MDHEN, CDR2 SYDVKM. This CDR3 is CASSPLSGLTYNEQFF. CDR3 in DNA: TGTGCCAGCAGTCCACTCTCGGGACTGACCTACAATGAGCAGTTCTTC.

The V and J genes are TRBV6-4 and TRBJ2-1, with 15 bases fitting TRBD2. The J segment lost 9 bases and the V segment lost 5 bases, leaving 5 bases of the junction unmatched. CDR3 length: 15 residues. Per the germline V gene, CDR1 is MRHNA and CDR2 is SNTAGT. This CDR3 is CASSPGLAGGGEQFF. Written as DNA, the CDR3 is TGTGCCAGCAGTCCGGGACTAGCGGGGGGTGGTGAGCAGTTCTTC.

This clonotype was seen repeatedly, ten times or more. J is TRBJ1-2 and V is TRBV10-3; possible D gene TRBD1, 5 bases. Trimming shortened V by 7 bases and J by 0 bases, and 12 bases separated the two germline ends. Germline V CDR1 and CDR2: ENHRY, SYGVKD. CDR3 length: 14 amino acids. The CDR3 protein is CAITGGEANYGYTF. The DNA for the CDR3 is TGTGCCATCACCGGAGGGGAAGCTAACTATGGCTACACCTTC.

A note on this clonotype: Just one base apart from a much larger clone, this may be a read error. Lacking the conserved final phenylalanine or tryptophan, this CDR3 likely reflects a read error. The rearrangement uses TRBV4-2 and TRBJ1-3; no clear D gene. Trimming took off 4 bases at V and 0 bases at J, with 16 bases between the two ends. The germline V gene has CDR1 LGHNA and CDR2 YNFKEQ. This CDR3 spans 17 amino acids. This CDR3 is CASSRKLDANSGNTIYY. As DNA, the CDR3 is TGTGCCAGCAGCCGGAAACTGGACGCCAACTCTGGAAACACCATATATTAT.

DNA for the CDR3: TGTGCCAGTAGTCGGCAGCGGGGGGAGTCCTACGAGCAGTACTTC. Protein sequence: CASSRQRGESYEQYF. The chain carries TRBV19 and TRBJ2-7, with 9 positions matching TRBD2. The CDR3 has 15 amino acids. The germline V gene has CDR1 LNHDA and CDR2 SQIVND (reference sequence). Trimming took 5 bases from V and 1 from J; bases not matched to a gene: 6.

There are a few counts of this clonotype. The V and J genes are TRBV19 and TRBJ1-5; 10 bases align to TRBD1. CDR1 and CDR2 (germline): LNHDA, SQIVND (reference sequence). This CDR3 has 14 residues. With 5 bases clipped from V and 6 bases from J, the junction kept 4 bases outside the gene matches. The CDR3 region has the DNA TGTGCCAGTAGTGTCCGGGACAGGGGTCAGCCCCAGCATTTT. It specifies CASSVRDRGQPQHF.

The V call is TRBV4-3, the J call TRBJ2-2; D might be TRBD1 (5 bases). Trimming cost V 4 bases and J 4 bases, with 22 bases left between them. Germline V gene lookup returns CDR1 LGHNA and CDR2 YSLEER. There are 18 residues in the CDR3. The CDR3 region has the DNA TGCGCCAGCAGCCGATCCGCCCCCAGGGAAAAAGGCACCGGGGAGCTGTTTTTT. Encoded protein: CASSRSAPREKGTGELFF.

This clonotype appeared many times. V is TRBV12-3 or TRBV12-4 and J is TRBJ1-5, with a weak D call TRBD1 (5 bases). The V end lost 5 bases, the J end lost 5 bases, and 16 bases lay between the germline ends. CDR3 length equals 15 residues. The CDR3 here is CASSVPGRRDQPQHF. The CDR3 DNA reads TGTGCCAGCAGTGTGCCAGGGAGAAGGGATCAGCCCCAGCATTTT.

This clonotype showed up just a few times. The V and J genes are TRBV6-2 or TRBV6-3 and TRBJ2-7; D is undetermined. The CDR3 is 16 amino acids. Trimming removed 10 bases from V and 4 bases from J, with 26 bases in between. CDR1 and CDR2 (germline): MNHEY, SVGEGT. The CDR3 loop is CAIPTRRSLPRYEQYF. In nucleotides, the CDR3 is TGTGCCATCCCGACCCGCAGATCCTTGCCCAGATACGAGCAGTACTTC.

The V call is TRBV7-8, the J call TRBJ2-5, with TRBD2 identical over 8 bases. The CDR3 loop spans 18 amino acids. The V gene end was trimmed by 7 bases and the J gene end by 5 bases; junction bases not matched to a gene: 21. From germline, CDR1 is SGHVS and CDR2 FQNEAQ. The CDR3 DNA reads TGTGCCAGCACATTCGCCGGGACTAGTTTTCAATTCAGGGAGACCCAGTACTTC. It is translated as CASTFAGTSFQFRETQYF.

This clonotype occurred many times. This chain connects TRBV27 to TRBJ1-4; TRBD1 matches at 8 bases. The germline V gene encodes CDR1 MNHEY and CDR2 SMNVEV (reference sequence). The CDR3 runs to 14 residues. After removal of 6 bases from V and 8 bases from J, the junction contained 8 bases not matched to a gene. CDR3 region: CASRPDRVPEKLFF. DNA for the CDR3: TGTGCCAGCAGACCGGACAGGGTTCCGGAAAAACTGTTTTTT.